This record looks at one TCR beta chain sequence and its context. As originally analysed: Quantification of nucleated cells was approximated via reference gene primer amplification. Profiling relied on immunoSEQ multiplex PCR, and the TCRdb table lists in-frame clones only, not all of them. D and trimming come from the DNA, and the V and J calls and clone size come from that table. The sample has roughly 27,000 clones; about 80% are singletons. The data were obtained in a study of blood T cell repertoires in COVID-19. About the study: Acute and convalescent COVID-19 specimens originated in the United States, Italy and Spain. Sample material is recorded as cDNA or gDNA derived from T cells, B-cell-depleted T cells, or PBMCs.

V was clipped by 2 bases and J by 4 bases, with 17 bases between them. Germline V lookup: CDR1 MDHEN, CDR2 SYDVKM. CDR3 size: 16 residues. The chain uses TRBV28 and TRBJ1-2; weak D call: TRBD1 (6 bases). The specimen was peripheral blood. This receptor was taken from a woman in her seventies with acute or convalescent COVID-19. CDR3 sequence reads: CASSLGGQGEFYGYTF. The CDR3 region has the DNA TGTGCCAGCAGTTTAGGGGGCCAGGGTGAATTCTATGGCTACACCTTC.